This TCR beta chain was found in a study of regulatory T cells in long-lasting Graves disease (dated by TCRdb to about 2021). For the wider study: Newly diagnosed Graves' disease patients had taken antithyroid drugs for less than 3 months. Persistent Graves' disease patients were compared with newly diagnosed Graves' disease patients by peripheral blood TCR sequencing and RNA sequencing. The study was conducted in China and was registered as a clinical trial. A total of about 33 samples underwent TCR sequencing, from roughly 13 patients with persistent Graves' disease and approximately 20 patients with newly diagnosed Graves' disease. The paper as a whole reports these results and caveats: Only the TCR beta chain was sequenced and analyzed. Because the primary lesion, thyroid tissue, could not be accessed, the study looked at peripheral blood alone. As a limitation, the authors acknowledged that the small sample size may reduce accuracy. Compared with newly diagnosed patients, persistent Graves' disease patients had lower TCR Shannon entropy and fewer highly expanded clones, which suggests clonal expansion. A larger number of public clonotypes was shared among persistent patients (over 2,500) than among newly diagnosed patients (roughly 1,000). Persistent disease showed preferential use of TRBV28, TRBJ1-2 and TRBJ2-5, whereas newly diagnosed disease favored TRBV20-1 and TRBJ2-1.

In light of the paper, this sample's time point label describes: newly diagnosed GD, antithyroid drugs for less than 3 months. RNA was extracted from PBMCs in TRIzol for both TCR sequencing and RNA sequencing. The diagnosis of Graves' disease followed American Thyroid Association guidelines. Patients for the study were recruited at an endocrinology department in Xi'an, China. Each patient gave roughly 8.4 milliliters of peripheral blood, collected in an EDTA anticoagulant tube. Ficoll Paque Plus density gradient separation was used to isolate PBMCs, and no further T cell sorting was performed. An Agilent 2100 Bioanalyzer and agarose gel were used to check RNA quality, and a NanoDrop 2000 was used to measure RNA concentration. The library was obtained by multiplex PCR. The listed sequencing device is Illumina HiSeq 4000. To build TCR beta libraries, CDR3 regions were amplified by Arm-PCR using iRepertoire HTBI primers. PCR products were gel purified before sequencing. In the original analysis: Across samples, 60 to 80 TRBV and 13 to 15 TRBJ segments were identified and used for gene usage analysis of CDR3 amino acid clonotypes. COPE and FqMerger were used to merge the filtered high-quality paired reads into contigs. BLAST was used to align contigs to IMGT TRBV, TRBD and TRBJ reference genes, and CDR3 was defined according to IMGT. Highly expanded clones were defined as clonotypes with a frequency above 0.1%. Shannon entropy served as the measure of repertoire diversity, while the Gini coefficient captured V-J evenness. A clonotype was considered public if more than one individual shared it. TCRdb reworked the public reads: Q25 trimming with fastp, MiXCR clone assembly, productive beta chains retained. Every distinct CDR3 protein forms one entry, paired with its most common genes and DNA. TCRdb, rather than the study authors, made the V and J calls. The sample has fewer than 550,000 distinct CDR3 sequences on record, more than 15% of them singletons. Roughly 25% of the sample is in the top ten clones.

This clonotype was seen more than once but under ten times. Its antigen remains unidentified. Qualities for individual bases were not recorded, and no much larger clone is one base off. Germline trimming: 3 bases from V, 3 bases from J; junction bases outside gene matches: 7. CDR1 and CDR2 were assigned from the germline V gene as SGDLS and YYNGEE. The CDR3 covers 15 residues, taking in both the cysteine and the phenylalanine. Left in the record is the CDR3 DNA by itself, 45 bases read in frame from the first base. Separately, the same data were catalogued under a study of T cells in Graves' hyperthyroidism and ophthalmopathy. As that second study puts it: A patient counted as having stable Graves' hyperthyroidism if no progression to ophthalmopathy occurred over 18 months of follow-up. Hyperthyroidism patients were newly diagnosed, with disease duration under 2 months, and aged 18 to 65 years. Exclusion was applied to patients with uncontrolled infections, other autoimmune diseases, pregnancy or lactation. Diagnoses were established on the basis of clinical symptoms, serum thyroxine and TRAb, thyroid ultrasound, and orbital computed tomography. The TCR CDR3 was subjected to a first round of RT-PCR using the HTBI primer set and the Qiagen OneStep RT-PCR kit. Most expanded thyroid clonotypes (frequency above 0.001) were also detected in blood, a finding suggesting that blood repertoires may reflect thyroid immune responses. A 13 V-J signature model separated ophthalmopathy from stable hyperthyroidism, with over 85% sensitivity and roughly 82% specificity in cross-validation and 80%/75% in testing. During validation, the model predicted progression to ophthalmopathy a median of around 7 months ahead of onset, with approximately 70% sensitivity and under 85% specificity. To identify distinguishing TCR V-J signatures, a discovery cohort of some 99 patients was used, comprising 40 to 45 with Graves' ophthalmopathy and some 60 with stable Graves' hyperthyroidism. An independent validation cohort of about 19 hyperthyroidism patients and 17 patients who later progressed to ophthalmopathy tested prospective prediction of ophthalmopathy. The 85 to 100 discovery patients were randomly split 7:3 into training and test sets. In roughly six Graves' hyperthyroidism patients, the study also compared T-cell repertoires from thyroid tissue with T-cell repertoires from blood. Following sampling, methimazole starting at 30 mg daily was given to hyperthyroidism patients, and high-dose intravenous methylprednisolone was given to ophthalmopathy patients. Libraries were constructed in a second round of multiplex PCR, after which size selection and purification were carried out. Paired-end sequencing of the libraries was performed with 100 bp reads on an Illumina HiSeq2000. Raw data were processed with SOAPnuke, discarding reads with adapters, uncalled bases, mean Phred below 15, or no exact constant-primer or identifier match. High-quality paired reads were merged using COPE v1.2.5, and each unique nucleotide sequence was defined as a clonotype. MiTCR v1.1 was used to align clonotypes to the IMGT TRBV, TRBD and TRBJ reference segments. Only V-J combinations with frequency above 0.0001, covering about 99% of repertoires, were analysed. A TCS score was defined as the ratio between F50 (clonal expansion) and ExV (chaos), using BLOSUM62-based TCRdist between CDR3 peptides within each V-J. Welch's t-statistics and random forest reduced fewer than 600 V-J features to roughly 13, which were used in a naive Bayes classifier (R e1071). No statistical method was used to fix the sample size in advance, and group allocation was not hidden from the investigators. TCR Vbeta CDR3 sequencing of roughly 140 peripheral blood samples (around 45 ophthalmopathy, around 80 hyperthyroidism and some 17 progressor patients) is reported in the paper.

The sample in question was peripheral blood mononuclear cells (PBMCs), obtained at new diagnosis, from a patient treated with antithyroid drugs. Recombination connected TRBV9 to TRBJ1-2; 8 of the junction bases match TRBD1. This sequence was found in a woman aged 35-60 years with Graves disease. Donor details come from another sample of the same person, matched by shared clones. The DNA is TGTGCCAGCAGCGCAGGACAGGGCGGGTACTATGGCTACACCTTC. Its protein reads: CASSAGQGGYYGYTF. Outside the CDR3, residues come from the reference TRBV9 and TRBJ1-2 proteins, so the full variable domain is: DSGVTQTPKHLITATGQRVTLRCSPRSGDLSVYWYQQSLDQGLQFLIQYYNGEERAKGNILERFSAQQFPDLHSELNLSSLELGDSALYFCASSAGQGGYYGYTFGSGTRLTVV.